This T cell receptor (beta chain) was identified during a study of regulatory T cells in long-lasting Graves disease (dated by TCRdb to the early 2020s). In the study overall: Antithyroid drugs had been taken for less than 3 months by newly diagnosed Graves' disease patients. Patients with persistent Graves' disease were compared with patients with newly diagnosed Graves' disease using TCR sequencing and RNA sequencing of peripheral blood. A total of about 33 samples were covered by TCR sequencing, comprising around 13 persistent and about 20 newly diagnosed Graves' disease patients. The study was registered as a clinical trial and conducted in China. On the study overall, not on this receptor specifically: The authors noted that the small sample size was a limitation that may lower accuracy. Persistent patients shared more public clonotypes among themselves (2,741) than newly diagnosed patients did (approximately 970). Compared with newly diagnosed patients, patients with persistent Graves' disease had lower TCR Shannon entropy and fewer highly expanded clones, which suggests clonal expansion. Only the TCR beta chain was sequenced and analyzed. Preferential use of TRBV28, TRBJ1-2 and TRBJ2-5 was observed in persistent disease, whereas TRBV20-1 and TRBJ2-1 were favored in newly diagnosed disease. Peripheral blood alone was examined, since thyroid tissue, which constituted the primary lesion, could not be accessed.

Receptors were amplified or captured by multiplex PCR. TCRdb shows the sequencer as Illumina HiSeq 4000. CDR3 regions were amplified by Arm-PCR with iRepertoire HTBI primers to construct TCR beta libraries. Before sequencing, the PCR products underwent gel purification. In the source study's methods: Gene usage analysis of CDR3 amino acid clonotypes relied on the roughly 58 TRBV and 14 TRBJ segments identified across samples. COPE and FqMerger were used to merge filtered high-quality paired reads into contigs. BLAST was used to align contigs to IMGT TRBV, TRBD and TRBJ reference genes, and CDR3 was defined according to IMGT. Any clonotype with a frequency above 0.1% was counted as a highly expanded clone. Repertoire diversity was measured by Shannon entropy, and V-J evenness by the Gini coefficient. Public clonotypes were defined as clonotypes shared by more than one individual. TCRdb reran the public reads through fastp at Q25 and MiXCR, keeping productive beta chains. Every distinct CDR3 protein forms one entry, paired with its most common genes and DNA. The V and J calls were not made by the authors but by TCRdb's processing. This sample holds 520,000 or so distinct CDR3 sequences; around 12% were observed only once. The ten largest account for about 8.9% of the sample.

This clonotype appeared many times. Its target antigen remains unknown. No per-base quality is available; no much larger clone lies one base away. In the paper's terms, the time point label means: newly diagnosed GD, antithyroid drugs for less than 3 months. RNA was extracted from PBMCs in TRIzol for both TCR sequencing and RNA sequencing. The diagnosis of Graves' disease followed American Thyroid Association guidelines. Patients were recruited from an endocrinology department in Xi'an, China. Each patient gave around 9 milliliters of peripheral blood, collected in an EDTA anticoagulant tube. Ficoll Paque Plus density gradient separation was used to isolate PBMCs, and no further T cell sorting was performed. RNA quality was checked with an Agilent 2100 Bioanalyzer and agarose gel, and concentration with a NanoDrop 2000. Cut back by 4 bases and 5 bases, the V and J ends lie 15 bases apart. CDR1 and CDR2 are drawn from the germline V gene: MDHEN, SYDVKM. The CDR3 runs 15 amino acids, cysteine and phenylalanine included. Of all the DNA, just the CDR3 is kept, 45 bases in frame from base 1.

The data also belong to a second study, concerning T cells in Graves' hyperthyroidism and ophthalmopathy. The second source states: Stable Graves' hyperthyroidism was defined as no progression to ophthalmopathy during 18 months of follow-up. The hyperthyroidism patients were between 18 and 65 years old and newly diagnosed, with a disease duration of less than 2 months. Exclusion was applied to patients with uncontrolled infections, other autoimmune diseases, pregnancy or lactation. Clinical symptoms, serum thyroxine and TRAb, thyroid ultrasound, and orbital computed tomography formed the basis for the diagnoses. The first round of RT-PCR for the TCR CDR3 was performed with the HTBI primer set and the Qiagen OneStep RT-PCR kit. Blood samples also contained most of the expanded thyroid clonotypes (frequency above 0.001), which suggests that blood repertoires may reflect thyroid immune responses. A 13 V-J signature model separated ophthalmopathy from stable hyperthyroidism, with nearly 90% sensitivity and around 84% specificity in cross-validation and 80%/75% in testing. In validation, progression to ophthalmopathy was predicted by the model with 70.59% sensitivity and 72.22% specificity, a median of about 6 months before onset. To identify distinguishing TCR V-J signatures, a discovery cohort of around 100 patients was used, comprising 40 to 45 with Graves' ophthalmopathy and under 60 with stable Graves' hyperthyroidism. Prospective prediction of ophthalmopathy was tested in an independent validation cohort consisting of 18 hyperthyroidism patients and more than 15 patients who later progressed to ophthalmopathy. The roughly 91 discovery patients were randomly divided into training and test sets at a 7:3 ratio. Thyroid tissue and blood T-cell repertoires from six Graves' hyperthyroidism patients were also compared in the study. After blood sampling, hyperthyroidism patients were treated with methimazole at a starting dose of 30 mg daily, and ophthalmopathy patients were treated with high-dose intravenous methylprednisolone. The libraries were constructed in a second round of multiplex PCR and then size-selected and purified. The libraries were sequenced on an Illumina HiSeq2000 using paired-end 100 bp reads. SOAPnuke was used to process the raw data, removing reads that contained adapters or uncalled bases, had a mean Phred below 15, or lacked an exact match to the constant primer or identifier. COPE v1.2.5 was used to merge the high-quality paired reads, and each unique nucleotide sequence was defined as a clonotype. MiTCR v1.1 was used to align the clonotypes against IMGT TRBV, TRBD and TRBJ reference segments. Only V-J combinations with frequency above 0.0001, covering about 99% of repertoires, were analysed. The TCS score was defined as F50 (clonal expansion) divided by E x V (chaos), with BLOSUM62-based TCRdist calculated between CDR3 peptides within each V-J. Welch's t-statistics and random forest reduced fewer than 600 V-J features to 13, which were used in a naive Bayes classifier (R e1071). Sample size was not statistically predetermined, and investigators were not blinded to group allocation. According to the paper, TCR Vbeta CDR3 sequencing was carried out on 135 peripheral blood samples, which came from around 43 ophthalmopathy, around 74 hyperthyroidism and roughly 17 progressor patients.

Specimen: peripheral blood mononuclear cells (PBMCs), collected at new diagnosis, from a patient treated with antithyroid drugs. The sequence was collected from a woman in her twenties or thirties with Graves disease. Donor details come from another sample of the same person, matched by shared clones. The chain is encoded by TRBV28 joined to TRBJ2-1; TRBD2 is possibly the D segment (5 matching bases). CDR3 reads: CASSSPARRDNEQFF. The bases read TGTGCCAGCAGTTCCCCCGCTAGGCGGGACAATGAGCAGTTCTTC.